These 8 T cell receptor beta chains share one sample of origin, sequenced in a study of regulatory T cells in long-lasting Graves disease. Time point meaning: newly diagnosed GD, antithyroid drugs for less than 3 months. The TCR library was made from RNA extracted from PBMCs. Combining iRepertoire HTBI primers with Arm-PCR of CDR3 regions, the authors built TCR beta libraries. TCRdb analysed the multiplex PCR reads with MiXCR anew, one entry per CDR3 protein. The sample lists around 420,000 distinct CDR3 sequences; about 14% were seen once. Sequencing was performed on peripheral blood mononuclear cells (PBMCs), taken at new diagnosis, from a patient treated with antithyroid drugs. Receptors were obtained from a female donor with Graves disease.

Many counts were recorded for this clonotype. The CDR3, as DNA: TGTGCCAGCAGCCGATGGGGGGGTGGGACTGAAGCTTTCTTT. Protein: CASSRWGGGTEAFF. This chain joins TRBV9 and TRBJ1-1; D is possibly TRBD1 (5 bases). Germline CDR1 and CDR2: SGDLS and YYNGEE. Trimming shortened V by 4 bases and J by 5 bases, and 15 bases separated the two germline ends. This CDR3 contains 14 residues. The variable domain in full, with the rest retrieved from reference TRBV9 and TRBJ1-1, is DSGVTQTPKHLITATGQRVTLRCSPRSGDLSVYWYQQSLDQGLQFLIQYYNGEERAKGNILERFSAQQFPDLHSELNLSSLELGDSALYFCASSRWGGGTEAFFGQGTRLTVV.

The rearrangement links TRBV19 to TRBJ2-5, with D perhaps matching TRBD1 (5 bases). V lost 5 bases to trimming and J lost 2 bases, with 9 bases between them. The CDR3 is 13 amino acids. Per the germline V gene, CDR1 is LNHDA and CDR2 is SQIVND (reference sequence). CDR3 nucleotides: TGTGCCAGTAGTTCAGACAGTCAAGAGACCCAGTACTTC. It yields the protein CASSSDSQETQYF.

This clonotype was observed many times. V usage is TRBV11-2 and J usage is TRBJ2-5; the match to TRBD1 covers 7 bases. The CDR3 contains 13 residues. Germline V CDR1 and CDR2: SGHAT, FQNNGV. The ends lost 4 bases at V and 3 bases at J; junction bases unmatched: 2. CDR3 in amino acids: CASSSRGKETQYF. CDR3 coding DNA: TGTGCCAGCAGCTCCAGGGGGAAAGAGACCCAGTACTTC.

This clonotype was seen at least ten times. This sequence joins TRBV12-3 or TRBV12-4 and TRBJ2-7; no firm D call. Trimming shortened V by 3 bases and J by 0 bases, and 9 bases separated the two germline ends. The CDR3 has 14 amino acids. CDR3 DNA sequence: TGTGCCAGCAGTTTTTCCAGCTTCTCCTACGAGCAGTACTTC. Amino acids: CASSFSSFSYEQYF.

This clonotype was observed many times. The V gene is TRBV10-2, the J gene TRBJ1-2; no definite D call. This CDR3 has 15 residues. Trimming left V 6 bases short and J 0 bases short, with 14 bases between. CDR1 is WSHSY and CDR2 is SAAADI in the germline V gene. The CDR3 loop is CASRDPFSPNYGYTF. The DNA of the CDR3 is TGCGCCAGCAGGGACCCCTTCTCTCCTAACTATGGCTACACCTTC.

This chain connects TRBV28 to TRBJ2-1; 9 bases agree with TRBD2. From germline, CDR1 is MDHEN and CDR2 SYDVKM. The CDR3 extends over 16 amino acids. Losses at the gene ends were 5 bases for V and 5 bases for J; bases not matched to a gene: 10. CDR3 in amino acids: CASSPVGGRVHNEQFF. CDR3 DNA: TGTGCCAGCAGTCCGGTGGGCGGGAGGGTACACAATGAGCAGTTCTTC.

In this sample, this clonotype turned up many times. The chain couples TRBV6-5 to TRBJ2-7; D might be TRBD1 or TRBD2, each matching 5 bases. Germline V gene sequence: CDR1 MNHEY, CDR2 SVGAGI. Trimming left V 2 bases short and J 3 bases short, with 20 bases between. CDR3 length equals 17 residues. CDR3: CASSYAKPGTGIYEQYF. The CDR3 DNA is TGTGCCAGCAGTTACGCGAAACCCGGGACGGGGATCTACGAGCAGTACTTC.

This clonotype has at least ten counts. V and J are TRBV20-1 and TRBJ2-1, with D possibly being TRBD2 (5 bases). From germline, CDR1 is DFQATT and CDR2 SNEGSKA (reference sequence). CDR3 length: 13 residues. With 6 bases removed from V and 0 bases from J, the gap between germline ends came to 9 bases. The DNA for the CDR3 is TGCAGTGCCACGGGGAGCTCCTACAATGAGCAGTTCTTC. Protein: CSATGSSYNEQFF.